This entry is about one TCR beta chain. Participant age was roughly 18 to 100 years, and participants resided in approximately 25 US areas. The V gene end was trimmed by 4 bases and the J gene end by 0 bases; junction bases not matched to a gene: 13. Germline-derived CDR1 and CDR2 are SGHTS and YDEGEE. This CDR3 has 18 residues. The entry originates in a study of blood T cell repertoires in COVID-19. Study-wide background: COVID-19 samples from acute and convalescent phases originated in the United States, Italy and Spain. T cells, B-cell-depleted T cells, or PBMCs supplied cDNA or gDNA.

Repertoires were generated with immunoSEQ multiplex PCR, while TCRdb's copy carries only in-frame clones and drops some. This sample has 250,000 or so clones, with 83% found just once. Input material: PBMCs or T cells enriched from blood (not recorded which). V and J are TRBV5-8 and TRBJ2-3; 8 bases are shared with TRBD2. The receptor comes from a woman in her forties who had been exposed to COVID-19. The CDR3 reads CASSNSPTSARSTDTQYF. The CDR3 region has the DNA TGTGCCAGCAGCAATTCTCCGACTAGCGCCCGAAGCACAGATACGCAGTATTTT.